This T cell receptor beta chain is drawn from a study of identical twins (dated by TCRdb to about 2016). Notes on the research overall: To test whether fetal clonotypes persist, the study used deep sequencing on TCR alpha and beta repertoires from monozygotic twins, unrelated adults of various ages, and cord blood. To rule out contamination, the twin experiments were replicated at different times with different library preparation protocols. Results and caveats for the whole study, not just this receptor: Fewer insertions were carried by abundant cord blood beta clonotypes; a weaker similar trend was observed in young adult naive repertoires, while no such trend was observed in memory repertoires. Out-of-frame TCR alpha sequences shared between twins showed an excess of low generation-probability sequences compared with coincidental sharing between unrelated individuals. In monozygotic twins, recombination models systematically underestimated out-of-frame TCR alpha sharing, but the models matched the sharing seen between unrelated individuals. Invariant T cells such as MAIT and iNKT could partly confound zero-insertion analyses, although diverse VJ usage argued against such confounding for most clonotypes. Conclusions relied on cross-sectional statistical analysis, since the same donors could not be followed over many years. A weaker excess of twin sharing was found in beta out-of-frame sequences because the signal-to-noise ratio was lowered by fewer shared sequences.

This clonotype was detected a few times. This clone's antigen is unknown. No clone much larger than this one lies a single base away; base qualities are absent. V is cut by 10 bases and J by 11 bases, and the space between the germline ends is 17 bases. The CDR3 spans 12 residues, from the cysteine through the phenylalanine. Only the CDR3 region is kept as DNA, spanning 36 bases read in frame from base 1. The receptor library was made with 5' RACE. Instrument on record: Illumina HiSeq 2000. A universal primer binding site was introduced by template switching, and a unique molecular identifier was present in the final cDNA, enabling accurate counting of TCR cDNA molecules. Specific primers in the conserved constant-segment region were used to synthesize first-strand cDNA for the TCR alpha and beta chains. Each cDNA library was double barcoded, with a SMART-Mk sample barcode plus Illumina barcodes, to control for contamination. TruSeq adapter sequences, together with Illumina sample barcodes, were added in two successive PCR steps. The TCR alpha and beta cDNA libraries were sequenced on the Illumina HiSeq platform using custom primers. For the original study's pipeline: Raw reads were processed with MiGEC to extract unique molecular identifiers, and MiXCR was used to determine CDR3 positions. For each individual, recombination models were inferred using an EM algorithm with the repgenHMM and IGoR tools. The analysis of shared clonotypes was done with the tcR package in R, with sharing normalized by the product of cloneset sizes. Out-of-frame nonproductive sequences were analyzed to study raw recombination free of thymic and clonal selection effects. TCRdb cleaned the public reads at Q25 with fastp, built clones with MiXCR and kept in-frame beta chains. For every CDR3 protein sequence, its rows merge into one entry that carries the most common genes and DNA. These V and J calls rely on TCRdb rather than the paper's analysis. This sample is represented by about 450,000 distinct CDR3 sequences; less than 20% of them were singletons. The ten biggest clones cover roughly an eighth of the sample.

Only healthy Caucasian donors were included. The study also sequenced three unrelated non-twin adults: a male aged 18 to 30, a male aged 50 to 59 and a female aged 50 to 59. Miltenyi CD45RO+ enrichment and human naive T-cell isolation kits were used to isolate memory (CD45RO+) and naive T cells from PBMC. The chain is made from TRBV12-3 or TRBV12-4 and TRBJ2-2; the D segment cannot be called with confidence. The source is a man aged 50 to 60 in good health. The sample was naive T cells sorted from blood. The sample's cell subset or site, from its label and the paper: cells isolated with a human naive T-cell isolation kit. The bases are TGTGCCATTGGTAGGGCGGTCAAAGAGCTGTTTTTT. The translation is CAIGRAVKELFF.